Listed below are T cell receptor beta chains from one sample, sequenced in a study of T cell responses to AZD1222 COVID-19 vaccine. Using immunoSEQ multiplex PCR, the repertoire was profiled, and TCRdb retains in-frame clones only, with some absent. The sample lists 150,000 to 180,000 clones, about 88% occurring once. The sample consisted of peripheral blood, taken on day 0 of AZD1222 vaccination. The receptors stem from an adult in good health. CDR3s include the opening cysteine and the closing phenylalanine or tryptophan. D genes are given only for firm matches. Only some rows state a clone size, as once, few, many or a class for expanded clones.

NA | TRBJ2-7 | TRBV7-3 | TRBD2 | TGTGCCAGCAGCTCTGGACTAGCGGGGGCCTACGAGCAGTACTTC | CASSSGLAGAYEQYF
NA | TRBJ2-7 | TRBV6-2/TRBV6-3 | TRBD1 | TGTGCCAGCAGTCTCCGGGACAGGGAGGACGAGCAGTACTTC | CASSLRDREDEQYF
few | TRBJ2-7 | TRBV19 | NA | TGTGCCAGTAGTCTAGAACCTCGAGGGGGCGAGCAGTACTTC | CASSLEPRGGEQYF
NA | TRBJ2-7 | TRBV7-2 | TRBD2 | TGTGCCAGCAGCTTCCTACGGACTAGCGGGGGGGCGGGAGAGCAGTACTTC | CASSFLRTSGGAGEQYF
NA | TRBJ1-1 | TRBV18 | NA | TGTGCCAGCTCACCGAGGGGAGAAGCTTTCTTT | CASSPRGEAFF
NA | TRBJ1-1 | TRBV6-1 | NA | TGTGCCAGCAGTGATCCCGGGACACTTAACACTGAAGCTTTCTTT | CASSDPGTLNTEAFF
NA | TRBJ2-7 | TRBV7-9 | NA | TGTGCCAGCAGCTTAGTGGCGGGTTACGAGCAGTACTTC | CASSLVAGYEQYF
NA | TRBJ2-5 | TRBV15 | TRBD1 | TGTGCCACCAGCAGAGATTTGACAGGGAAAGAGACCCAGTACTTC | CATSRDLTGKETQYF
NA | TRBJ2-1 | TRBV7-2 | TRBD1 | TGTGCCAGCAGAAGGGGACAGGATTACAATGAGCAGTTCTTC | CASRRGQDYNEQFF
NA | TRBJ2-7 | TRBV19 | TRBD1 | TGTGCCAGTAGTGTACAGGGGTTAAACTACGAGCAGTACTTC | CASSVQGLNYEQYF